The next 9 T cell receptor beta chains were all read from a single sample in a study of monozygotic twins with inflammatory bowel disease. Each CDR3 protein gets one entry in TCRdb, which reprocessed the 5' RACE reads and gives no DNA. This sample's clone table lists over 200,000 distinct CDR3 sequences. Sequencing was performed on blood. The receptors come from a human donor with ulcerative colitis or Crohn's disease, or a healthy co-twin of an affected twin (not recorded which).

V usage is TRBV5-6 and J usage is TRBJ2-5; TCRdb outputs TRBD1, but without DNA this stays unchecked. CDR3 length: 16 residues. The V gene's germline CDR1 is SGHDT and CDR2 YYEEEE. The CDR3 loop is CASSFLPGEIKETQYF.

The J gene is TRBJ2-7, the V gene TRBV18; TCRdb proposes TRBD1, but this gene call is untestable without DNA. Germline V CDR1 and CDR2: KGHSH, LQKENI. The CDR3 covers 13 residues. CDR3 amino acids: CASSASGIREQYF.

The genes are TRBV29-1 and TRBJ1-1; TCRdb's D call, TRBD1, is unchecked because there is no DNA. The CDR3 extends over 13 amino acids. CDR1 is SQVTM, CDR2 ANQGSEA, per germline. The CDR3 here is CSVVGRQGVEAFF.

V is TRBV6-1 and J is TRBJ1-1. This CDR3 spans 15 amino acids. Per germline, CDR1 MNHNS and CDR2 SASEGT. This CDR3 is CASRTIQELNTEAFF.

This chain joins TRBV3-1 and TRBJ2-1; with no DNA, the TCRdb D assignment of TRBD2 cannot be verified. The CDR3 covers 16 residues. The germline gives CDR1 LGHDT, CDR2 YNNKEL (reference sequence). The CDR3 is CASSQDSLAGVNEQFF.

The V call is TRBV5-1, the J call TRBJ1-3. The germline V gene encodes CDR1 SGHRS and CDR2 YFSETQ. This CDR3 region has 15 residues. CDR3: CASSLSESSGNTIYF.

The gene calls are TRBV5-1 and TRBJ1-4; TCRdb names TRBD1, which stays unverified in the absence of DNA. The germline V gene has CDR1 SGHRS and CDR2 YFSETQ. This CDR3 has 16 residues. CDR3 amino acids: CASSSPSPKGGEKLFF. Supplemented by reference TRBV5-1 and TRBJ1-4, the full variable domain reads KAGVTQTPRYLIKTRGQQVTLSCSPISGHRSVSWYQQTPGQGLQFLFEYFSETQRNKGNFPGRFSGRQFSNSRSEMNVSTLELGDSALYLCASSSPSPKGGEKLFFGSGTQLSVL.

The V gene is TRBV20-1, the J gene TRBJ2-7; TCRdb's D gene call, TRBD1, goes unchecked for lack of DNA. This CDR3 contains 14 residues. Germline-derived CDR1 and CDR2 are DFQATT and SNEGSKA (reference sequence). CDR3 loop: CSANPPKGALEQYF.

This rearrangement joins TRBV7-8 to TRBJ1-5; lacking DNA, the TRBD1 call made by TCRdb goes unchecked. Germline V gives CDR1 SGHVS, CDR2 FQNEAQ. The CDR3 runs 15 residues. This CDR3 reads CASTDSGGSNQPQHF. The complete variable domain, with remaining parts taken from reference TRBV7-8 and TRBJ1-5, reads GAGVSQSPRYKVAKRGQDVALRCDPISGHVSLFWYQQALGQGPEFLTYFQNEAQLDKSGLPSDRFFAERPEGSVSTLKIQRTQQEDSAVYLCASTDSGGSNQPQHFGDGTRLSIL.